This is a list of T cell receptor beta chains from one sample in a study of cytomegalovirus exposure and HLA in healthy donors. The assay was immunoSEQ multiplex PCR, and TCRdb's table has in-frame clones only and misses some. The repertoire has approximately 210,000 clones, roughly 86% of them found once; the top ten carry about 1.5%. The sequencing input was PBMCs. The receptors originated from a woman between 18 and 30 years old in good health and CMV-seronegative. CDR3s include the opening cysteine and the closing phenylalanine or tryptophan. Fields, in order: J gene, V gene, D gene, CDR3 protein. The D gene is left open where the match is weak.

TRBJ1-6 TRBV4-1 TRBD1 CASSQATGGYSPLHF
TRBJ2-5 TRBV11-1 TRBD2 CASSFGLAADEETQYF
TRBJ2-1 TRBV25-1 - CASSDPGGYPHLLF
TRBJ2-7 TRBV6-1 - CASSEGGLFWEQYF
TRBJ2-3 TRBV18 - CASSPPVRERITDTQYF
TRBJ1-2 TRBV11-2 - CASSPVGGGYGYTF
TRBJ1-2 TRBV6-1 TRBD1 CASTQGASYGYTF
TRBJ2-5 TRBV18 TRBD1 CASSTGQGGETQYF
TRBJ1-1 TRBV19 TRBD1 CASTSTSGTVNTEAFF
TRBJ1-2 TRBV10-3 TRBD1 CAVFKDRVDYGYTF
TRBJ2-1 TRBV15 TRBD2 CATTSGTPSSYNEQFF
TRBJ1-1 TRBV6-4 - CASSEWAGENTEAFF
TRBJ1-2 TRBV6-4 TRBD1 CASSEDPGTGGRRTF
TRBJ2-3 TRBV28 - CAGGRPTDTQYF
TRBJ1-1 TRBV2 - CASIAGNTEAFF
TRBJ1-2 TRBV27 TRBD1 CASSPEDRTGLYGYTF
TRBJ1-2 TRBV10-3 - CAIKGDRNYGYTF
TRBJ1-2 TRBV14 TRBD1 CASSQDLWTGWGLGGYTF
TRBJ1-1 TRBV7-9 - CASSLGGRTLNTEAFF
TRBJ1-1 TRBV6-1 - CASTGQNGWTEAFF
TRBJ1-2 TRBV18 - CASSPLLGEENYGYTF
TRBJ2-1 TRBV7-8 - CASMTRNGTYNEQFF
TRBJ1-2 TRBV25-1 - CASSDRGSASNYGYTF
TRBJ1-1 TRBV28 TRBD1 CASSSTGDPGTEAFF
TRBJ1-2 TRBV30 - CAFQGYYGYTF
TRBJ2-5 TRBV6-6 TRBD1 CASSPTGSQETQYF
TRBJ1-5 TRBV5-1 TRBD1 CASSLGDSGNQPQHF
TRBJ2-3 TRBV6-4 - CASSDSRPTDTQYF
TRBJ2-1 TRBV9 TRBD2 CASSERTSGRLLGDEQFF
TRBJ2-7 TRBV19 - CASSIGGNRGAYEQYF
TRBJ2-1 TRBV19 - CASTGGMPNEQFF
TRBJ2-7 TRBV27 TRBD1 CASRGSVDRVGEQYF
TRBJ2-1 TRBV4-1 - CASSQDQLATSRNEQFF
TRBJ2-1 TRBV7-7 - CASSSNFYNEQFF
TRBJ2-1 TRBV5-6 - CASSPLGLHDEQFF
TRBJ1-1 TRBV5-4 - CASSLIQGSLPEAFF
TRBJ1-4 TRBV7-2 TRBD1 CASSQGTADEKLFF
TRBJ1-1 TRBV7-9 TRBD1 CASSPTGTATTEAFF
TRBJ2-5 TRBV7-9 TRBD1 CASSPATGGEETQYF
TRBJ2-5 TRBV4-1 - CASSPGVQATQETQYF
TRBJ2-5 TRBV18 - CASSPPSGTQETQYF
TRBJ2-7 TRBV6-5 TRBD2 CASSPVAGVSYEQYF
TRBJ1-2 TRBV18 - CASSDAVQGSNYGYTF
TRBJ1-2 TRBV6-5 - CASSYSTDSYGYTF
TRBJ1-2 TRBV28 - CASSLIERVVNGYTF
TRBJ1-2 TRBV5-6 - CASSSFHRWGFYGYTF
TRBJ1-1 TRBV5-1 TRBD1 CASSSLGGVSVNAEAFF
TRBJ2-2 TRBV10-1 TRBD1 CASSRGSDTGELFF
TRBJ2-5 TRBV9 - CASSTGGREETQYF
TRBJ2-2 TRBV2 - CASSTNRVANTGELFF
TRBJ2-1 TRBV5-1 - CASSLETRGYNEQFF
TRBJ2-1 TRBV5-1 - CASPPKYSGGPYNEQFF
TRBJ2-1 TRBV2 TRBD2 CARLAGIYNEQFF